This entry features one TCR beta chain sequence. The CDR3 runs 15 residues. Trimming cost V 3 bases and J 7 bases; bases outside gene matches: 6. Germline CDR1 reads SGHRS; CDR2 reads YFSETQ. The record originates from a study of blood T cell repertoires in COVID-19. Study summary: Donors in the United States, Italy and Spain gave samples during acute or convalescent COVID-19. PBMCs, B-cell-depleted T cells, or T cells provided the cDNA or gDNA that made up the material.

The Seattle patients joined while their infection was active and were tracked longitudinally afterward. Authors' processing steps: How many nucleated cells were present was estimated from reference gene primer amplification. Data came from immunoSEQ multiplex PCR; TCRdb stores just in-frame clones and leaves some out. V and J calls and clone size come straight from that table; D and trimming were deduced from the DNA. The profile shows hundreds of thousands of clones, nearly 90% of them singletons. The rearrangement uses TRBV5-1 and TRBJ1-6; TRBD1 matches 8 bases. This sequence was found in a woman younger than 45 with COVID-19, enrolled during active disease. The material sequenced was peripheral blood. Here the CDR3 reads CASSSGTGQNSPLHF. The CDR3 coding sequence is TGCGCCAGCAGCTCCGGGACAGGCCAGAATTCACCCCTCCACTTT.